The 17 T cell receptor beta chains below were found in one sample sequenced in a study of T cells after posttransplantation cyclophosphamide. Here immunoSEQ multiplex PCR was the method, and the copy in TCRdb shows in-frame clones only, minus some. The sample includes about 39,000 clones, none of them occurring once. The specimen was PBMCs. These receptor sequences come from a woman between 50 and 59 years old in good health and a related stem cell transplant donor.

This clone occurred many times. The chain joins TRBV18 to TRBJ1-2; tentative D call: TRBD1 (6 bases). This CDR3 region has 17 residues. Germline V gene data show CDR1 as KGHSH and CDR2 as LQKENI. V was cut by 4 bases and J by 8 bases, with 26 bases left in between. The CDR3 spells CASSQPPRGARLWGYTF. CDR3 nucleotide sequence: TGTGCCAGCTCACAACCACCTCGGGGGGCACGTCTATGGGGCTACACCTTC. Full variable domain (remainder filled in from reference TRBV18 and TRBJ1-2): NAGVMQNPRHLVRRRGQEARLRCSPMKGHSHVYWYRQLPEEGLKFMVYLQKENIIDESGMPKERFSAEFPKEGPSILRIQQVVRGDSAAYFCASSQPPRGARLWGYTFGSGTRLTVV.

At least ten counts were recorded for this clone. CDR3 DNA sequence: TGCGCCAGCAGTGAGTCGTACCTAGCTAACTATGGCTACACCTTC. Protein: CASSESYLANYGYTF. V is TRBV10-2 and J is TRBJ1-2; no reliable D call. The CDR3 runs to 15 residues. CDR1 is WSHSY, CDR2 SAAADI, per germline. V lost 0 bases and J 0 bases, leaving 8 bases between the germline ends.

This clone occurred many times. The chain links TRBV28 to TRBJ1-2, with D unclear. This CDR3 region has 13 residues. V was trimmed by 7 bases and J by 8 bases, leaving 17 bases between them. CDR1 and CDR2 (germline): MDHEN, SYDVKM. The DNA of the CDR3 is TGTGCCAGCACCTCTCCCCCTTCAGGCGGCTACACCTTC. Protein: CASTSPPSGGYTF.

This clone came up many times. The J gene is TRBJ1-6, the V gene TRBV9, with D perhaps matching TRBD1 (6 bases). CDR1 SGDLS and CDR2 YYNGEE come from the germline V gene. Trimming pared 1 base from V and 4 bases from J, leaving 9 bases between. The CDR3 consists of 15 residues. The CDR3 here is CASSVRTDYNSPLHF. DNA for the CDR3: TGTGCCAGCAGCGTAAGGACAGATTATAATTCACCCCTCCACTTT.

This clone was recorded many times. The V call is TRBV2, the J call TRBJ1-1; D perhaps matches TRBD1 (6 bases). The CDR3 contains 16 residues. Germline values: CDR1 SNHLY, CDR2 FYNNEI. The ends were cut back, 6 bases at V and 0 bases at J, with 17 bases in the middle. CDR3: CASSKGRGGMNTEAFF. CDR3 nucleotide sequence: TGTGCCAGCAGCAAAGGGAGGGGGGGCATGAACACTGAAGCTTTCTTT.

The J gene is TRBJ2-3, the V gene TRBV7-2; 8 bases line up with TRBD2. The V gene's germline CDR1 is SGHTA and CDR2 FQGNSA. The CDR3 has 17 residues. After removal of 9 bases from V and 1 base from J, the junction contained 15 bases not matched to a gene. CDR3 residues: CASRVWLAGQGTDTQYF. For the CDR3, the DNA is TGTGCCAGTCGGGTGTGGCTAGCGGGCCAAGGCACAGATACGCAGTATTTT.

The chain is built from TRBV7-2 and TRBJ2-5; 12 bases align to TRBD2. Trimming at V came to 5 bases and at J to 4 bases, leaving 14 bases not matched to a gene. The germline V gene has CDR1 SGHTA and CDR2 FQGNSA. This CDR3 region has 18 residues. The CDR3 DNA follows: TGTGCCAGCAGCGAAAACCCGTCGCTAGCGGGGGGGCGAGAGACCCAGTACTTC. Protein product: CASSENPSLAGGRETQYF.

V usage is TRBV27 and J usage is TRBJ2-2; D possibly corresponds to TRBD2 (7 bases). Looked up from germline, CDR1 is MNHEY and CDR2 is SMNVEV (reference sequence). V lost 7 bases and J lost 0, with 12 bases in between. This CDR3 has 15 residues. DNA of the CDR3: TGTGCCAGCACTGGGGGGGCCTCGAACACCGGGGAGCTGTTTTTT. Protein product: CASTGGASNTGELFF.

This clone was seen repeatedly, ten times or more. The genes are TRBV7-2 and TRBJ2-1; 12 bases agree with TRBD2. The germline gives CDR1 SGHTA, CDR2 FQGNSA. The ends lost 5 bases at V and 6 bases at J; junction bases unmatched: 5. The CDR3 extends over 15 amino acids. The CDR3 protein is CASSPPGLAGNEQFF. In DNA, the CDR3 is TGTGCCAGCAGCCCTCCGGGACTAGCGGGCAATGAGCAGTTCTTC.

This clone appeared many times. The CDR3 DNA reads as TGTGCCAGCAGAGAAACAGGGGGCGCGAAGGTCTACGAGCAGTACTTC. It encodes CASRETGGAKVYEQYF. The genes are TRBV27 and TRBJ2-7; 9 nucleotides line up with TRBD1. Germline V gene data show CDR1 as MNHEY and CDR2 as SMNVEV (reference sequence). The length of the CDR3 is 16 residues. Trimming at V came to 6 bases and at J to 3 bases, leaving 12 bases not matched to a gene.

This clone was detected ten times or more. This sequence joins TRBV19 and TRBJ1-2, with TRBD1 as a possible D gene (6 bases). The CDR3 spans 17 residues. Per the germline V gene, CDR1 is LNHDA and CDR2 is SQIVND (reference sequence). Between the trimmed V and J ends, which lost 4 bases and 0 bases, there was a span of 18 bases. The chain's CDR3 is CASSKAGDKRANYGYTF. Here the CDR3 DNA reads TGTGCCAGTAGTAAGGCAGGGGACAAGCGAGCTAACTATGGCTACACCTTC.

This clone was detected many times. This chain links TRBV30 with TRBJ1-2; D unresolved. The CDR3 covers 13 residues. V was clipped by 6 bases and J by 3 bases, with 14 bases between them. The germline V gene encodes CDR1 GTSNPN and CDR2 SVGIG (reference sequence). CDR3 sequence reads: CACEEVVDYGYTF. The DNA for the CDR3 is TGTGCCTGCGAGGAGGTTGTGGACTATGGCTACACCTTC. Filled out from reference TRBV30 and TRBJ1-2, the complete variable domain reads SQTIHQWPATLVQPVGSPLSLECTVEGTSNPNLYWYRQAAGRGLQLLFYSVGIGQISSEVPQNLSASRPQDRQFILSSKKLLLSDSGFYLCACEEVVDYGYTFGSGTRLTVV.

This clone was counted many times. V and J are TRBV7-8 and TRBJ2-7; 8 nucleotides line up with TRBD1. CDR3 length equals 15 residues. Germline V gene data show CDR1 as SGHVS and CDR2 as FQNEAQ. Germline trimming cut 4 bases from V and 3 bases from J; bases unmatched to any gene: 8. As DNA, the CDR3 is TGTGCCAGCAGCTCTCCGGGACAGGCGCTCTACGAGCAGTACTTC. Residues: CASSSPGQALYEQYF. Using reference TRBV7-8 and TRBJ2-7 for the parts outside the CDR3, the full variable domain is GAGVSQSPRYKVAKRGQDVALRCDPISGHVSLFWYQQALGQGPEFLTYFQNEAQLDKSGLPSDRFFAERPEGSVSTLKIQRTQQEDSAVYLCASSSPGQALYEQYFGPGTRLTVT.

This clone came up many times. J is TRBJ2-7 and V is TRBV30, with a weak D call TRBD2 (5 bases). CDR1 and CDR2 (germline): GTSNPN, SVGIG (reference sequence). The V end lost 0 bases, the J end lost 4 bases, and 10 bases lay between the germline ends. The CDR3 consists of 13 residues. The CDR3 here is CAWSVLQRYEQYF. The CDR3 bases are TGTGCCTGGAGTGTACTCCAGCGGTACGAGCAGTACTTC.

The chain joins TRBV28 to TRBJ1-1; tentative D call: TRBD1 (5 bases). The germline V and J ends were trimmed by 2 bases and 11 bases, with 12 bases remaining between them. The CDR3 loop spans 12 amino acids. Germline CDR1 is MDHEN and CDR2 is SYDVKM. The CDR3 nucleotides read TGTGCCAGCAGTTTAAGGTTAGGGGCCGCTTTCTTT. Protein product: CASSLRLGAAFF.

This clone was recorded many times. V gene TRBV5-1 combines with J gene TRBJ2-7; 9 positions match TRBD1. CDR1 and CDR2 from the germline V gene are SGHRS and YFSETQ. V shed 0 bases, J shed 5 bases, and the junction held 9 bases outside the gene matches. This CDR3 region has 16 residues. The CDR3: CASSLAPGQGWNEQYF. In nucleotides, the CDR3 is TGCGCCAGCAGCTTGGCGCCGGGACAGGGATGGAACGAGCAGTACTTC.

This clone was counted many times. J is TRBJ1-6 and V is TRBV5-5; 7 bases match TRBD1. V was pared by 1 base and J by 7 bases, with 8 bases of the junction left unmatched. This CDR3 has 16 residues. Germline loops: CDR1 SGHKS, CDR2 YYEKEE (reference sequence). CDR3 protein: CASSLTGGTENSPLHF. CDR3 bases: TGTGCCAGCAGCTTGACCGGCGGGACAGAGAATTCACCCCTCCACTTT.